This TCR beta chain is drawn from a study of glioma-infiltrating T cells after dendritic cell vaccination. For the study at large: Treatment, given 2003 to 2012, was autologous tumor lysate-pulsed dendritic cell vaccination.

TCRdb keeps only in-frame clones here, not all; method: immunoSEQ multiplex PCR. The table shows more than 70,000 clones, with around 86% occurring only once. Time point denoted: after dendritic cell vaccination, including at tumor progression/relapse. PBMC sampling occurred before vaccination, two weeks after the third dose, and at progression. The CDR3 is made up of 13 amino acids. Deletions cut 5 bases from V and 4 bases from J, with 11 bases between. Germline-derived CDR1 and CDR2 are PRHDT and FYEKMQ (reference sequence). J is TRBJ1-2 and V is TRBV13, with TRBD1 as a possible D gene (6 bases). The TCR comes from a human donor with glioblastoma. The sequenced sample was blood, obtained after dendritic cell vaccination. The CDR3 nucleotides are TGTGCCAGCAGCCAAGACAGGAGCTATGGCTACACCTTC. Its translation: CASSQDRSYGYTF.